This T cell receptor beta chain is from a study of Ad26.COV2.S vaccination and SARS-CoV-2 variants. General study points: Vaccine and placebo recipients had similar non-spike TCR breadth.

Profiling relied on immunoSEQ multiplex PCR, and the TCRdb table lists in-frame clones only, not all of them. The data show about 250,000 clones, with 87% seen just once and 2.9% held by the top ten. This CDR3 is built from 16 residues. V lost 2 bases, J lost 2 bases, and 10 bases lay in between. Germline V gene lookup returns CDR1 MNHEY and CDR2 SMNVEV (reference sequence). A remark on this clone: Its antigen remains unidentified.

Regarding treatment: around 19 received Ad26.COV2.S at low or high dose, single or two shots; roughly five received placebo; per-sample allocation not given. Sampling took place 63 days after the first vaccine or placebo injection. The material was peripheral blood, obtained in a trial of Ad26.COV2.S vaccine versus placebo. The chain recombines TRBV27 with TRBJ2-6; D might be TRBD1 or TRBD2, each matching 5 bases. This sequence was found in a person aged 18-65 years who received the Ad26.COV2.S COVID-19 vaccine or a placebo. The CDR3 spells CASSLTQGPGANVLTF. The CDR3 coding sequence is TGTGCCAGCAGTTTAACTCAGGGACCTGGGGCCAACGTCCTGACTTTC.